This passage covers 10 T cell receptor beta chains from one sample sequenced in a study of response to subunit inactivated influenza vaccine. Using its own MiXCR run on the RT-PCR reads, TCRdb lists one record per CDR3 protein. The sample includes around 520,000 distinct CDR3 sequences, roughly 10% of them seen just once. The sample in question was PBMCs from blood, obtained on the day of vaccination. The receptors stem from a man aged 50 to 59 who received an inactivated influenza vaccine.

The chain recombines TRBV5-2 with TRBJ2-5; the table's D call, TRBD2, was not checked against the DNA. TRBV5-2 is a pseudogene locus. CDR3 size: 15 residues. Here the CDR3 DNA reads TGTGCCATGGGCCCTGGACTCACGTACCAAGAGACCCAGTACTTC. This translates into CAMGPGLTYQETQYF.

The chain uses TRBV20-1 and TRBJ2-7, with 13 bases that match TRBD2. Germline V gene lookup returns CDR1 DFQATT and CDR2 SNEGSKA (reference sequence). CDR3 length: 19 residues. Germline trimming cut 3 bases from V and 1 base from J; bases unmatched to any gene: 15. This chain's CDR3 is CSARGRTSGSYRGSYEQYF. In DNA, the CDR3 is TGCAGTGCTAGGGGCAGGACTAGCGGGAGCTACAGGGGGTCCTACGAGCAGTACTTC.

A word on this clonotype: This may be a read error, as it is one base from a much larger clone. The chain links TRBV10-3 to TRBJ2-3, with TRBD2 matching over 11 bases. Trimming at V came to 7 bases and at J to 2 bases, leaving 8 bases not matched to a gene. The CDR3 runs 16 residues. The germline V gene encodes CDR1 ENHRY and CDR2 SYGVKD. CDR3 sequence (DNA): TGTGCCATCACTGGGGAGACTAGCGGGAACACAGATACGCAGTATTTT. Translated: CAITGETSGNTDTQYF.

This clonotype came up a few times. The CDR3 nucleotides are TGCAGCGTTGACGTACTTAAGGGCGGAACCTACAATGAGCAGTTCTTC. This translates into CSVDVLKGGTYNEQFF. This chain connects TRBV29-1 to TRBJ2-1; D is undetermined. CDR1 is SQVTM, CDR2 ANQGSEA, per germline. Trimming removed 3 bases from V and 2 bases from J, with 17 bases in between. The CDR3 extends over 16 amino acids.

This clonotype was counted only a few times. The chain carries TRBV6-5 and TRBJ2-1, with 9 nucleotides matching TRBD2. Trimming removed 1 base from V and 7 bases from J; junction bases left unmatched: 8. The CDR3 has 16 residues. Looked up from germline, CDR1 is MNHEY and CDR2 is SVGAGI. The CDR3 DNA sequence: TGTGCCAGCAGTTACTTCGCGGGAGGGGCTCGTAATGAGCAGTTCTTC. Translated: CASSYFAGGARNEQFF.

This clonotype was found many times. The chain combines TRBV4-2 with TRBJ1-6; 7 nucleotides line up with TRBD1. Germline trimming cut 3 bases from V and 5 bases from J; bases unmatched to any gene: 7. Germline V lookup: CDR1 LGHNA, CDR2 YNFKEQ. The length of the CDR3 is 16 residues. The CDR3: CASSHRSDRDNSPLHF. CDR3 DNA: TGTGCCAGCAGCCACCGATCTGACAGGGATAATTCACCCCTCCACTTT.

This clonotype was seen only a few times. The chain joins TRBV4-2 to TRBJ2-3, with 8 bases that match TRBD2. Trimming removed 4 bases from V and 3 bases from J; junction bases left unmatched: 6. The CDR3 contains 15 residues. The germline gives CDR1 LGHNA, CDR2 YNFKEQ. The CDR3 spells CASSLGGAITDTQYF. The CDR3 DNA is TGTGCCAGCAGCCTCGGGGGGGCGATTACAGATACGCAGTATTTT.

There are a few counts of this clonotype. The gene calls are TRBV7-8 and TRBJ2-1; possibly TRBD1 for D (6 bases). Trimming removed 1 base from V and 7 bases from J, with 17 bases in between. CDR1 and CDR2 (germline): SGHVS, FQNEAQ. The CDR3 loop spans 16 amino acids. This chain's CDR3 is CASSLGGRGVGNEQFF. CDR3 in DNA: TGTGCCAGCAGCTTAGGTGGCAGGGGAGTAGGGAATGAGCAGTTCTTC.

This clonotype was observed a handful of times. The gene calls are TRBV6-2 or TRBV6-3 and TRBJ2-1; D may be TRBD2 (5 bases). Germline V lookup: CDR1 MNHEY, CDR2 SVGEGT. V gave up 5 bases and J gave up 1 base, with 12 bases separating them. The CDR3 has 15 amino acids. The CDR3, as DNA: TGTGCCAGCAGTCCACGACTAACTTCCTACAATGAGCAGTTCTTC. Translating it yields CASSPRLTSYNEQFF.

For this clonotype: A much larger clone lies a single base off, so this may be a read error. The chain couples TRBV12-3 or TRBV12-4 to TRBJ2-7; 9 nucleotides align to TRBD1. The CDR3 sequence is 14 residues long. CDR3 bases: TGTGCCAGCAGTTTAGGTAGGGACAGGGTTGAGCATTACTTC. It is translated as CASSLGRDRVEHYF.